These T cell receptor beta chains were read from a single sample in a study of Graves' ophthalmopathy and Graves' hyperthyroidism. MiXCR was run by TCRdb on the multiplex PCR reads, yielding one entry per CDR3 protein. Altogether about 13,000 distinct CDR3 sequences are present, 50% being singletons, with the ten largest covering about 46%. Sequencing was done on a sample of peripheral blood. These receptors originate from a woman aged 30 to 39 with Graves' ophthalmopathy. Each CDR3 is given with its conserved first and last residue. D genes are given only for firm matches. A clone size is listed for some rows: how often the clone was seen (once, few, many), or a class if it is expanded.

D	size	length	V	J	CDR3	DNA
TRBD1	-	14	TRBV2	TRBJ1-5	CASKGQGVIQPQHF	TGTGCCAGCAAGGGACAGGGGGTAATTCAGCCCCAGCATTTT
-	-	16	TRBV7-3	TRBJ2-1	CASTHLQGGTHNVQFF	TGTGCCAGCACCCACCTCCAAGGCGGAACCCACAATGTGCAGTTCTTC
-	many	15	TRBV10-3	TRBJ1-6	CAISERASGDSPLHF	TGTGCCATCAGTGAGAGGGCTTCAGGGGATTCACCCCTCCACTTT
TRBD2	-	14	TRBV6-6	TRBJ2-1	CASRFGSGDNEQFF	TGTGCCAGCAGATTCGGAAGCGGGGACAATGAGCAGTTCTTC
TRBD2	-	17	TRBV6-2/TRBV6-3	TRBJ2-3	CASSPRTGGDWTDTQYF	TGTGCCAGCAGTCCCAGGACGGGGGGGGATTGGACAGATACGCAGTATTTT
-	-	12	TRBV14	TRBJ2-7	CASQGQAYEQYF	TGTGCCAGCCAAGGACAAGCCTACGAGCAGTACTTC
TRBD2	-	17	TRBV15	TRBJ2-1	CATSGGLAGGGNNEQFF	TGTGCCACCAGCGGTGGACTAGCGGGAGGGGGAAACAATGAGCAGTTCTTC
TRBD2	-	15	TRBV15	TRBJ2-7	CATSREGGRAVEQYF	TGCGCCACCAGCAGAGAGGGCGGGAGGGCCGTCGAGCAGTACTTC
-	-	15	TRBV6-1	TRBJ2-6	CASSELGSGANVLTF	TGTGCCAGCAGTGAGTTAGGATCTGGGGCCAACGTCCTGACTTTC
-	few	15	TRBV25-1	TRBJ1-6	CASSEYQGYNSPLHF	TGTGCCAGCAGTGAATACCAGGGCTACAATTCACCCCTCCACTTT
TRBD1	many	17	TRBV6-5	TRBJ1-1	CASSRRRDRDMNTEAFF	TGTGCCAGCAGCCGCCGCCGGGACAGGGACATGAACACTGAAGCTTTCTTT
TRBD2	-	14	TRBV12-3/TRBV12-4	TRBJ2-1	CASRPGTSPNEQFF	TGTGCCAGCCGACCCGGGACTAGTCCGAATGAGCAGTTCTTC
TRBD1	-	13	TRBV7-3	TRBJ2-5	CASSATGEETQYF	TGTGCCAGCAGCGCGACAGGGGAAGAGACCCAGTACTTC
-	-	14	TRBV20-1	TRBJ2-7	CSASTGSSVYGQYF	TGCAGTGCGAGTACAGGGTCATCGGTCTACGGGCAGTACTTC
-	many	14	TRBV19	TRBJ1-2	CASSIGTTNYGYTF	TGTGCCAGTAGTATAGGGACAACTAACTATGGCTACACCTTC
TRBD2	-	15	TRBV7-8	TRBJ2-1	CVSSLAGTRKNEQFF	TGTGTCAGCAGCTTAGCCGGGACTAGAAAAAATGAGCAGTTCTTC
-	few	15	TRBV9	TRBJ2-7	CASSVGAKLSYEQYF	TGTGCCAGCAGCGTAGGGGCAAAACTGAGCTACGAGCAGTACTTC
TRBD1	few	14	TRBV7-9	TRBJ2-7	CASSSNSGGSEQYF	TGTGCCAGCAGCTCCAATTCAGGGGGCAGCGAGCAGTACTTC
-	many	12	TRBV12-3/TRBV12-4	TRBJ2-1	CASSTLVCEQFF	TGTGCCAGCAGCACCTTAGTCTGTGAGCAGTTCTTC
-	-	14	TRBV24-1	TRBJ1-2	CATSDFPISRGYTF	TGTGCCACCAGTGATTTCCCCATTAGTCGCGGCTACACCTTC
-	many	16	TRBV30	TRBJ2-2	CAWINREVSNTGELFF	TGTGCCTGGATCAACAGGGAAGTCTCGAACACCGGGGAGCTGTTTTTT
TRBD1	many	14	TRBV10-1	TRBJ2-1	CASSESRGGSEQFF	TGCGCCAGCAGTGAGTCGAGAGGGGGCAGTGAGCAGTTCTTC
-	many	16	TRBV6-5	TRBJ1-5	CASSPGLSHSGQPQHF	TGTGCCAGCAGCCCGGGACTTTCTCACAGCGGGCAGCCCCAGCATTTT
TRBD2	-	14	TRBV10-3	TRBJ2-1	CATRKREDYNEQFF	TGTGCCACCAGGAAGCGGGAGGACTACAATGAGCAGTTCTTC
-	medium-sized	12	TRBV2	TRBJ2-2	CASSDNTGELFF	TGTGCCAGCAGTGACAACACCGGGGAGCTGTTTTTT
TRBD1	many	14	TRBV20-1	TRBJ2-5	CSVPGTGRLETQYF	TGCAGTGTACCCGGGACAGGCCGTTTGGAGACCCAGTACTTC
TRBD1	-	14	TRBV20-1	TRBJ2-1	CSASSSRGLNEQFF	TGCAGTGCTAGTTCGTCCAGGGGGCTCAATGAGCAGTTCTTC
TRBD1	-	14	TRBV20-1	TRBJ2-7	CSAREPDRLTKQYF	TGCAGTGCTAGAGAGCCGGACAGGCTTACGAAGCAGTACTTC
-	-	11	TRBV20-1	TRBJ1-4	CSATTNEKLFF	TGCAGTGCAACGACTAATGAAAAACTGTTTTTT
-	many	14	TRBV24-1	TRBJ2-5	CATSSGSHQETQYF	TGTGCCACCAGTTCGGGCAGTCACCAAGAGACCCAGTACTTC
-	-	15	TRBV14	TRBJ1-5	CASSQGSGGNQPQHF	TGTGCCAGCAGCCAAGGCAGCGGAGGGAATCAGCCCCAGCATTTT
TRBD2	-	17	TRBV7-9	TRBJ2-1	CASSAPTSGRVYNEQFF	TGTGCCAGCAGCGCCCCGACTAGCGGGAGAGTCTACAATGAGCAGTTCTTC
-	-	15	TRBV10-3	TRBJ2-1	CAISESRGEYNEQFF	TGTGCCATCAGTGAGTCAAGGGGAGAATACAATGAGCAGTTCTTC
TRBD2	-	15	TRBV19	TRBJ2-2	CASSIDLAGTGELFF	TGTGCCAGTAGTATAGATCTAGCGGGCACCGGGGAGCTGTTTTTT
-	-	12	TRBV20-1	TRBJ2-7	CSARERVYEQYF	TGCAGTGCTAGGGAGCGGGTCTACGAGCAGTACTTC
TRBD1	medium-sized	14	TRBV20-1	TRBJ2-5	CSARGETGGETQYF	TGCAGTGCTAGAGGGGAGACAGGGGGAGAGACCCAGTACTTC
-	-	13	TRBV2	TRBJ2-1	CASSENLYNEQFF	TGTGCCAGCAGTGAAAATCTTTACAATGAGCAGTTCTTC
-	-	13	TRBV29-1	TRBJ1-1	CSVSGLSNTEAFF	TGCAGCGTTTCGGGACTCTCGAACACTGAAGCTTTCTTT
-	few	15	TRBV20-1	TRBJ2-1	CSARDEGGVGNEQFF	TGCAGTGCTAGAGATGAGGGGGGAGTAGGTAATGAGCAGTTCTTC
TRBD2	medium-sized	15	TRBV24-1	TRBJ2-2	CATSGLAGHTGELFF	TGTGCCACCAGCGGACTAGCGGGACACACCGGGGAGCTGTTTTTT
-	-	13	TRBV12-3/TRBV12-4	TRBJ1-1	CASSLSRNTEAFF	TGTGCCAGCAGTTTGTCCAGAAACACTGAAGCTTTCTTT
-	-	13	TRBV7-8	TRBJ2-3	CASSSDSTDTQYF	TGTGCCAGCAGCTCTGACAGCACAGATACGCAGTATTTT
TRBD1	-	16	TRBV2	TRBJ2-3	CASSDRTGVLADTQYF	TGTGCCAGCAGTGATCGGACAGGGGTTCTTGCAGATACGCAGTATTTT
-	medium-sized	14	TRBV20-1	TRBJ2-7	CSAESSGSTYEQYF	TGCAGTGCCGAATCATCTGGCAGTACCTACGAGCAGTACTTC
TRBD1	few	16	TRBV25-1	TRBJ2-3	CASSDPRDRGQDTQYF	TGTGCCAGCAGTGATCCCCGAGACAGGGGCCAAGATACGCAGTATTTT
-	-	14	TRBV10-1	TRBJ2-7	CASSIGMGGYEQYF	TGCGCCAGCAGCATAGGGATGGGGGGCTACGAGCAGTACTTC
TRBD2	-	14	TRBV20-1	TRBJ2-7	CSARATGAGGPQYF	TGCAGTGCTAGAGCAACAGGGGCGGGAGGGCCTCAGTACTTC
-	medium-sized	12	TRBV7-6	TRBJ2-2	CASMQGPGELFF	TGTGCCAGCATGCAGGGCCCCGGGGAGCTGTTTTTT
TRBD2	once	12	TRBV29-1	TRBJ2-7	CSVGGSSYEQYF	TGCAGCGTTGGCGGGAGCTCCTACGAGCAGTACTTC
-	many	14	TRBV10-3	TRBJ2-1	CAISYSDVYNEQFF	TGTGCCATCAGCTACTCGGACGTCTACAATGAGCAGTTCTTC
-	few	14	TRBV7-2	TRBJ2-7	CASSLLYTTYEQYF	TGTGCCAGCAGCTTACTTTACACCACCTACGAGCAGTACTTC
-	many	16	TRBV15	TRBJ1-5	CATSRDPGQSNQPQHF	TGTGCCACCAGCAGAGATCCGGGGCAAAGCAATCAGCCCCAGCATTTT
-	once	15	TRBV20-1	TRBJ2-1	CSAGRGRGAYNEQFF	TGCAGTGCTGGCCGTGGGAGAGGGGCCTACAATGAGCAGTTCTTC
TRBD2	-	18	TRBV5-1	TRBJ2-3	CASSLESSGNLGADTQYF	TGCGCCAGCAGCTTGGAGTCTAGCGGGAACTTAGGGGCAGATACGCAGTATTTT
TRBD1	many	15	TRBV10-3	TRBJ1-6	CAISGPGQGDSPLHF	TGTGCCATCAGTGGGCCGGGACAGGGGGATTCACCCCTCCACTTT
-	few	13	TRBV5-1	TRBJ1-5	CASSKGVDQPQHF	TGCGCCAGCAGCAAAGGGGTAGATCAGCCCCAGCATTTT
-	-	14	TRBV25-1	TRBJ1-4	CASSDTGLNEKLFF	TGTGCCAGCAGTGATACAGGCCTAAATGAAAAACTGTTTTTT
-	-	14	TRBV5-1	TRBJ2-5	CASSPGIVEETQYF	TGCGCCAGCAGCCCTGGGATTGTGGAAGAGACCCAGTACTTC
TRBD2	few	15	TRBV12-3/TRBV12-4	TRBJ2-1	CASSQVAGGPEEQFF	TGTGCCAGCAGTCAAGTAGCGGGAGGGCCTGAGGAGCAGTTCTTC